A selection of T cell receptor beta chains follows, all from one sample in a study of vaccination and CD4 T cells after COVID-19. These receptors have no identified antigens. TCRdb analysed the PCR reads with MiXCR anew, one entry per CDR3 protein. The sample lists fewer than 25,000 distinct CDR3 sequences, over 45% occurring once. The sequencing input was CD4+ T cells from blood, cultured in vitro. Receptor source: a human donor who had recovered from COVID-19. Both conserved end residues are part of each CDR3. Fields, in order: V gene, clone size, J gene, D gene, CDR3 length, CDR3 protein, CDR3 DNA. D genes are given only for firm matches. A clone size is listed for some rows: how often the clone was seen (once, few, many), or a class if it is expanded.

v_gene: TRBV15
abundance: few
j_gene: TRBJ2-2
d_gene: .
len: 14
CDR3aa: CATSRRKGPGELFF
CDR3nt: TGTGCCACCAGCAGAAGGAAAGGGCCCGGGGAGCTGTTTTTT

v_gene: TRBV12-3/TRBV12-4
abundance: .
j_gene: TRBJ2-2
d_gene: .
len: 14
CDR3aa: CASSWTLNTGELFF
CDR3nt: TGTGCCAGCAGTTGGACACTCAACACCGGGGAGTTGTTTTTT

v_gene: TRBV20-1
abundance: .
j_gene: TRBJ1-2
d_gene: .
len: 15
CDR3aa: CSATRRGGAGYGYTF
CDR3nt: TGCAGTGCTACCCGGCGGGGGGGCGCCGGCTATGGCTACACCTTC

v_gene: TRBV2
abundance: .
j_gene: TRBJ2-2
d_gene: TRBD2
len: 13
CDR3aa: CASSYSGTGELFF
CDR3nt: TGTGCCAGCAGTTATAGCGGGACCGGGGAGCTGTTTTTT

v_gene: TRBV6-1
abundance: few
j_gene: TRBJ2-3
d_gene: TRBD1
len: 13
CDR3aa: CASSGTGTDTQYF
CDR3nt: TGTGCCAGCAGTGGGACAGGGACAGATACGCAGTATTTT

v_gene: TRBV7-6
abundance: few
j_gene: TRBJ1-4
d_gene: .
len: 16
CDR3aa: CASSSPIWGGHEKLFF
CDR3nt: TGTGCCAGCAGCTCCCCCATCTGGGGGGGCCATGAAAAACTGTTTTTT

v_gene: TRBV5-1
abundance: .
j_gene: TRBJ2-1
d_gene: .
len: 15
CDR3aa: CASSLEVRGGNEQFF
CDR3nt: TGCGCCAGCAGCTTGGAAGTGAGGGGGGGCAATGAGCAGTTCTTC

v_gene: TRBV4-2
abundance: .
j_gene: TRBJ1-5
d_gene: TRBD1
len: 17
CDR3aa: CASSQDITGEFNQPQHF
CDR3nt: TGTGCCAGCAGCCAAGACATTACAGGGGAGTTTAATCAGCCCCAGCATTTT

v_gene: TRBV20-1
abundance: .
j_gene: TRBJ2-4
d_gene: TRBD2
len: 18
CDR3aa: CSAREVAGGLLAKNIQYF
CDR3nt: TGCAGTGCTAGAGAGGTAGCGGGAGGCTTACTAGCCAAAAACATTCAGTACTTC

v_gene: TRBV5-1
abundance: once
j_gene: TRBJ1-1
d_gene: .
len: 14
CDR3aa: CASSTSGRNTEAFF
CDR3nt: TGCGCCAGCAGCACCTCAGGGCGCAACACTGAAGCTTTCTTT

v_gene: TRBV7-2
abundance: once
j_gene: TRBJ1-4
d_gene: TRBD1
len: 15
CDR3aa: CASSGRRTGGEMLFF
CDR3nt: TGTGCCAGCAGCGGACGCCGGACAGGGGGTGAAATGCTGTTTTTT

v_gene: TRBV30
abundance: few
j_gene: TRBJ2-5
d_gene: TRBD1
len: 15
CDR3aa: CAWASKQGARGTQYF
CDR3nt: TGTGCCTGGGCTTCCAAACAGGGGGCGAGGGGGACCCAGTACTTC

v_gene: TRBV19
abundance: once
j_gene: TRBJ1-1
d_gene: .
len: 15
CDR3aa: CASSIGGAMNTEAFF
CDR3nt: TGTGCCAGTAGTATCGGGGGAGCGATGAACACTGAAGCTTTCTTT

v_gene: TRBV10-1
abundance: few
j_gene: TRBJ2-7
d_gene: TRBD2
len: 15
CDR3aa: CASSLSGGSRYEQYF
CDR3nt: TGCGCCAGCAGTCTTAGCGGGGGGTCCCGGTACGAGCAGTACTTC

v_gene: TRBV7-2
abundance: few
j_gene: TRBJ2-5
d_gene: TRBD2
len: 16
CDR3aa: CASSTRGLAGAETQYF
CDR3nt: TGTGCCAGCAGCACACGAGGACTAGCGGGGGCAGAGACCCAGTACTTC

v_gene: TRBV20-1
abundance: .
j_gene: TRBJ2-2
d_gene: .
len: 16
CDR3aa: CSARDEAGENTGELFF
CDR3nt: TGCAGTGCTAGAGATGAGGCGGGTGAGAACACCGGGGAGCTGTTTTTT

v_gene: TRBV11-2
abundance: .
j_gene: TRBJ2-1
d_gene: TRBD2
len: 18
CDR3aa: CASSYGLAGEMAAGEQFF
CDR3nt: TGTGCCAGCAGCTACGGGCTAGCGGGAGAAATGGCTGCAGGGGAGCAGTTCTTC

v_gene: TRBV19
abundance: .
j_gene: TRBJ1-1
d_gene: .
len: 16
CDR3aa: CASSIGPQILNTEAFF
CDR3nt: TGTGCCAGTAGTATAGGCCCACAAATCCTGAACACTGAAGCTTTCTTT

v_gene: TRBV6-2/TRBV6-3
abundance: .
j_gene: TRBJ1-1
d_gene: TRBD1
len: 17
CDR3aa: CASSYRAVDRLNTEAFF
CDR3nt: TGTGCCAGCAGTTACCGGGCGGTGGACAGGCTGAACACTGAAGCTTTCTTT

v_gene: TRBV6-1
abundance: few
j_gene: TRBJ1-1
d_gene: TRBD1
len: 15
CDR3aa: CASRVKTGQVHEAFF
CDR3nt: TGTGCCAGCAGAGTCAAGACGGGACAGGTCCATGAAGCTTTCTTT

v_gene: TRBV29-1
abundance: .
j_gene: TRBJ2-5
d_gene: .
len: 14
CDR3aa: CSSSGTISPETQYF
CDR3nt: TGCAGCTCCTCCGGGACAATCTCCCCCGAGACCCAGTACTTC

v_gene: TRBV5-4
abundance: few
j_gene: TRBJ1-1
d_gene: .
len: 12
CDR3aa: CASRSSGTEAFF
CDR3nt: TGTGCCAGCAGGTCAAGCGGTACTGAAGCTTTCTTT

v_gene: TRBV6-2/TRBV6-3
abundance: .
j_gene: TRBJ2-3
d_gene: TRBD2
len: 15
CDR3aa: CASRWAGGGTDTQYF
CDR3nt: TGTGCCAGCAGGTGGGCGGGGGGGGGCACAGATACGCAGTATTTT

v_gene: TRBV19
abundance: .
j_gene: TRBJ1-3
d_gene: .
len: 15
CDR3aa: CASSIAGTSGNTIYF
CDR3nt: TGTGCCAGTAGTATAGCGGGTACTTCTGGAAACACCATATATTTT

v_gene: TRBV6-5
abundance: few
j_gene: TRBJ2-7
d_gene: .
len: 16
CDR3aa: CASSYSARVSGYEQYF
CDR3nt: TGTGCCAGCAGTTACTCAGCCCGTGTTAGCGGCTACGAGCAGTACTTC

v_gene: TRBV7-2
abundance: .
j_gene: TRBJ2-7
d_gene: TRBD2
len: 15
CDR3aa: CASSHGLAGGYEQYF
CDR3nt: TGTGCCAGCAGCCACGGACTAGCGGGGGGTTACGAGCAGTACTTC

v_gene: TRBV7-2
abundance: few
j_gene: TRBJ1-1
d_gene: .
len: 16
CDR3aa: CASSLALQDPNLEAFF
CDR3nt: TGTGCCAGCAGCTTAGCGCTTCAGGACCCCAACCTTGAAGCTTTCTTT

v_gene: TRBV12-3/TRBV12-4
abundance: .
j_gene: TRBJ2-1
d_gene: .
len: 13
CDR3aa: CASRGDLSNEQFF
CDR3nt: TGTGCCAGCAGAGGGGATTTATCAAATGAGCAGTTCTTC

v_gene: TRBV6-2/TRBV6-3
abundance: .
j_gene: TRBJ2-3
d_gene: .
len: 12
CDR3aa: CASSYRGDTQYF
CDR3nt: TGTGCCAGCAGTTACCGGGGTGATACGCAGTATTTT

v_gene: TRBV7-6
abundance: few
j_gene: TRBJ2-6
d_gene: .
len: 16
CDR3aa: CASSPAPGSWANVLTF
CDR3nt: TGTGCCAGCAGCCCCGCCCCAGGGAGCTGGGCCAACGTCCTGACTTTC

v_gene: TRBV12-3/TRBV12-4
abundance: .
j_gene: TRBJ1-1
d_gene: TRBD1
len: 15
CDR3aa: CASRIKVTGGTEAFF
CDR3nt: TGTGCCAGCAGAATAAAGGTCACAGGGGGCACTGAAGCTTTCTTT